The 25 T cell receptor beta chains listed next were all sequenced from one sample in a study of T cells after posttransplantation cyclophosphamide. Assay: immunoSEQ multiplex PCR; the TCRdb copy retains only in-frame clones and omits some. The sample includes around 17,000 clones, 75% to 80% of them seen just once. Busulfan-fludarabine conditioning, marrow transplant, and cyclophosphamide on days +3 and +4 were administered. The sequenced sample was CD8+ T cells sorted from PBMCs, obtained 1903 days after a stem cell transplant with posttransplant cyclophosphamide. The receptor source for this set is a female patient in her thirties or forties who received an allogeneic stem cell transplant from a related donor, was CMV-positive, and had no GVHD. Among the T cells, some may be from the graft donor.

The chain combines TRBV5-1 with TRBJ2-3; the D is unclear. V lost 4 bases and J 6 bases, leaving 9 bases between the germline ends. Germline values: CDR1 SGHRS, CDR2 YFSETQ. The length of the CDR3 is 12 residues. CDR3 residues: CASSPSADTQYF. DNA of the CDR3: TGCGCCAGCAGCCCAAGCGCGGATACGCAGTATTTT. Supplemented by reference TRBV5-1 and TRBJ2-3, the full variable domain reads KAGVTQTPRYLIKTRGQQVTLSCSPISGHRSVSWYQQTPGQGLQFLFEYFSETQRNKGNFPGRFSGRQFSNSRSEMNVSTLELGDSALYLCASSPSADTQYFGPGTRLTVL.

V gene TRBV28 combines with J gene TRBJ2-3; TRBD2 aligns across 10 bases. Germline V gene data show CDR1 as MDHEN and CDR2 as SYDVKM. The CDR3 covers 18 residues. V lost 5 bases to trimming and J lost 3 bases; unmatched junction nucleotides: 14. The CDR3 loop is CASSPPPALAGRTDTQYF. DNA for the CDR3: TGTGCCAGCAGTCCCCCCCCCGCACTAGCGGGGAGGACAGATACGCAGTATTTT.

The chain recombines TRBV18 with TRBJ1-4; D gene uncertain. Germline V CDR1 and CDR2: KGHSH, LQKENI. Trimming took 3 bases from V and 3 from J, leaving 11 bases between them. The CDR3 consists of 15 residues. CDR3 sequence reads: CASSPSQAANEKLFF. The CDR3 DNA reads as TGTGCCAGCTCACCCAGTCAGGCTGCTAATGAAAAACTGTTTTTT.

V gene TRBV2 combines with J gene TRBJ2-5; 7 positions agree with TRBD2. J lost 5 bases, V lost 6 bases, and 12 bases had no gene match. In germline, CDR1 is SNHLY, CDR2 FYNNEI. This CDR3 is 15 amino acids long. The CDR3 spells CASSVGWEGSETQYF. The CDR3 bases are TGTGCCAGCAGCGTGGGATGGGAGGGATCGGAGACCCAGTACTTC.

V gene TRBV27 combines with J gene TRBJ2-7; D is ambiguous. The CDR3 runs to 14 residues. V lost 1 base and J lost 3, with 10 bases in between. Germline values: CDR1 MNHEY, CDR2 SMNVEV (reference sequence). The CDR3 region is CASSLFTESYEQYF. The CDR3 bases are TGTGCCAGCAGTTTATTTACAGAAAGCTACGAGCAGTACTTC.

The chain has TRBV7-6 and TRBJ2-7, with TRBD2 identical over 8 bases. This CDR3 is built from 14 residues. Trimming at V came to 5 bases and at J to 12 bases, leaving 15 bases not matched to a gene. Germline assignment: CDR1 SGHVS and CDR2 FNYEAQ. The CDR3 region has the DNA TGTGCCAGCAGCAACCGACCGGGACTAGAGTTGGGGTACTTC. This encodes CASSNRPGLELGYF. Full variable domain (outside the CDR3, taken from reference TRBV7-6 and TRBJ2-7): GAGVSQSPRYKVTKRGQDVALRCDPISGHVSLYWYRQALGQGPEFLTYFNYEAQQDKSGLPNDRFSAERPEGSISTLTIQRTEQRDSAMYRCASSNRPGLELGYFGPGTRLTVT.

The CDR3, as DNA: TGCGCCAGCAGCCTCGACAGCAACTCTGGGGCCAACGTCCTGACTTTC. It translates to CASSLDSNSGANVLTF. J is TRBJ2-6 and V is TRBV4-1; D possibly corresponds to TRBD1 (5 bases). The CDR3 runs 16 residues. CDR1 and CDR2 from the germline V gene are MGHRA and YSYEKL. Trimming left V 4 bases short and J 0 bases short, with 10 bases between.

CDR3: CASTIKGWEETQYF. CDR3 nucleotide sequence: TGTGCCAGCACTATTAAGGGGTGGGAAGAGACCCAGTACTTC. V is TRBV2 and J is TRBJ2-5, with D perhaps matching TRBD1 (5 bases). The CDR3 covers 14 residues. The germline V gene encodes CDR1 SNHLY and CDR2 FYNNEI. V shed 7 bases and J shed 3 bases, with 15 bases lying between them.

In this sample, this clone turned up once. The V gene is TRBV19, the J gene TRBJ2-6; D gene uncertain. The CDR3 runs 14 residues. The ends were cut back, 5 bases at V and 0 bases at J, with 5 bases in the middle. Germline CDR1 is LNHDA and CDR2 is SQIVND (reference sequence). CDR3 amino acids: CASSASSGANVLTF. The CDR3 DNA reads as TGTGCCAGTAGTGCGAGCTCTGGGGCCAACGTCCTGACTTTC.

The V and J genes are TRBV2 and TRBJ2-7, with D unclear. V lost 5 bases, J lost 0 bases, and 5 bases lay in between. The germline CDR1 and CDR2 sequences are SNHLY and FYNNEI. The CDR3 contains 12 residues. This chain's CDR3 is CASSRSSYEQYF. The CDR3 nucleotides read TGTGCCAGCAGTCGGTCCTCCTACGAGCAGTACTTC.

This clone was recorded a few times. This rearrangement joins TRBV5-6 to TRBJ2-1, with 8 bases that match TRBD2. This CDR3 is 16 amino acids long. Germline trimming cut 0 bases from V and 6 bases from J; bases unmatched to any gene: 8. The germline gives CDR1 SGHDT, CDR2 YYEEEE. DNA for the CDR3: TGTGCCAGCAGCTTGGCAGCCGGGACTAGTGCCAATGAGCAGTTCTTC. Its translation is CASSLAAGTSANEQFF.

V gene TRBV9 combines with J gene TRBJ2-7; 7 nucleotides agree with TRBD2. CDR1 is SGDLS and CDR2 is YYNGEE in the germline V gene. The CDR3 totals 11 residues. The V gene end was trimmed by 3 bases and the J gene end by 7 bases; junction bases not matched to a gene: 1. CDR3 in amino acids: CASSGGGEQYF. For the CDR3, the DNA is TGTGCCAGCAGCGGGGGGGGAGAGCAGTACTTC.

The rearrangement joins TRBV6-5 to TRBJ1-4; 8 bases align to TRBD1. V was clipped by 2 bases and J by 7 bases; unmatched bases: 6. Germline-derived CDR1 and CDR2 are MNHEY and SVGAGI. This CDR3 region has 15 residues. CDR3 residues: CASSYTQGAREKLFF. In nucleotides, the CDR3 is TGTGCCAGCAGTTACACTCAGGGGGCGCGTGAAAAACTGTTTTTT.

The CDR3 here is CASSLLEGWNYGYTF. The CDR3 DNA follows: TGTGCCAGCAGTTTATTGGAGGGTTGGAACTATGGCTACACCTTC. This rearrangement joins TRBV28 to TRBJ1-2; no clear D gene. The CDR3 spans 15 residues. CDR1 and CDR2 (germline): MDHEN, SYDVKM. V gave up 1 base and J gave up 2 bases, with 11 bases separating them.

The chain carries TRBV7-8 and TRBJ2-1, with TRBD1 identical over 7 bases. Germline CDR1 SGHVS, CDR2 FQNEAQ. There are 14 residues in the CDR3. Trimming at V came to 5 bases and at J to 6 bases, leaving 7 bases not matched to a gene. CDR3 in amino acids: CASSHLTGFNEQFF. As DNA, the CDR3 is TGTGCCAGCAGCCATTTGACAGGGTTCAATGAGCAGTTCTTC.

The CDR3 nucleotides read TGTGCCACCAGCGGCCGGGACAGTCTCAACACCGGGGAGCTGTTTTTT. Protein: CATSGRDSLNTGELFF. The rearrangement joins TRBV15 to TRBJ2-2; TRBD1 agrees at 7 bases. Trimming cost V 5 bases and J 2 bases; bases outside gene matches: 8. The CDR3 spans 16 residues. Germline V gene lookup returns CDR1 LNHNV and CDR2 YYDKDF (reference sequence).

This rearrangement joins TRBV4-1 to TRBJ2-7; 10 bases fit TRBD2. Germline CDR1 reads MGHRA; CDR2 reads YSYEKL. V shed 3 bases and J 2 bases; nucleotides not matched to a gene: 4. The CDR3 has 15 amino acids. CDR3 sequence reads: CASSHFSGGAYEQYF. CDR3 in DNA: TGCGCCAGCAGCCATTTCAGCGGGGGGGCCTACGAGCAGTACTTC.

The rearrangement uses TRBV5-1 and TRBJ2-2; D is possibly TRBD1 (6 bases). Germline V gene data show CDR1 as SGHRS and CDR2 as YFSETQ. Trimming cost V 0 bases and J 3 bases, with 18 bases left between them. The CDR3 covers 18 residues. The DNA for the CDR3 is TGCGCCAGCAGCTTGGACTACCCCGGATCAGGGGACACCGGGGAGCTGTTTTTT. This codes for CASSLDYPGSGDTGELFF.

The chain couples TRBV27 to TRBJ2-4, with no clear D. V dropped 3 bases and J dropped 0 bases, with 12 bases sitting between them. CDR1 and CDR2 from the germline V gene are MNHEY and SMNVEV (reference sequence). CDR3 size: 16 residues. CDR3 DNA: TGTGCCAGCAGTTTTCCGGCGGAGCTAGCCAAAAACATTCAGTACTTC. Residues: CASSFPAELAKNIQYF.

This clone appeared once. The genes are TRBV7-8 and TRBJ2-1; 11 bases line up with TRBD2. Trimming took 0 bases from V and 6 from J; bases not matched to a gene: 1. This CDR3 is 15 amino acids long. Per the germline V gene, CDR1 is SGHVS and CDR2 is FQNEAQ. The CDR3 sequence: CASSLASGGANEQFF. CDR3 bases: TGTGCCAGCAGCTTAGCTAGCGGGGGGGCCAATGAGCAGTTCTTC.

This clone was counted once. V gene TRBV7-9 combines with J gene TRBJ2-7, with D hard to call. V was pared by 2 bases and J by 5 bases, with 7 bases between. The CDR3 runs 12 residues. Germline V gene sequence: CDR1 SEHNR, CDR2 FQNEAQ (reference sequence). The CDR3 sequence is CASSLSLNEQYF. CDR3 sequence (DNA): TGTGCCAGCAGCTTAAGCCTAAACGAGCAGTACTTC.

The chain couples TRBV4-3 to TRBJ2-3, with 7 positions matching TRBD2. The CDR3 contains 20 residues. In germline, CDR1 is LGHNA, CDR2 YSLEER. V gave up 1 base and J gave up 0 bases; unmatched junction bases: 16. The CDR3 DNA reads TGCGCCAGCAGCCAAGGTCCGGGCGGGGGTTACCAACCTAGCACAGATACGCAGTATTTT. It is translated as CASSQGPGGGYQPSTDTQYF.

CDR3: CASRRLIQDTEAFF. For the CDR3, the DNA is TGTGCCAGCAGAAGGCTAATACAGGACACTGAAGCTTTCTTT. The chain is built from TRBV5-4 and TRBJ1-1; weak D call: TRBD1 (5 bases). Germline lookup yields CDR1 SGHNT and CDR2 YYREEE (reference sequence). The V gene lost 5 bases and the J gene lost 3 bases, with 14 bases spanning the gap. CDR3 size: 14 residues.

The J gene is TRBJ2-3, the V gene TRBV9; 9 positions agree with TRBD2. The CDR3 covers 16 residues. Germline V lookup: CDR1 SGDLS, CDR2 YYNGEE. The junction had 6 bases not matched to a gene; V was cut back by 2 bases and J by 2 bases. The CDR3 nucleotides read TGTGCCAGCAGCGTTGAGACTAGCGGATACACAGATACGCAGTATTTT. The encoded protein is CASSVETSGYTDTQYF.

The chain uses TRBV7-3 and TRBJ2-7; TRBD2 might be the D (5 bases). This CDR3 has 13 amino acids. The germline CDR1 and CDR2 sequences are SGHTA and FQGTGA. The ends were cut back, 1 base at V and 6 bases at J, with 10 bases in the middle. The CDR3 here is CASSLNWAGEQYF. The CDR3 coding sequence is TGTGCCAGCAGCTTAAACTGGGCGGGCGAGCAGTACTTC.